The 17 T cell receptor beta chains listed next were all sequenced from one sample in a study of T cell clonality in common variable immunodeficiency. Findings and caveats of the study: Reportedly, TCR beta sequences from common variable immunodeficiency showed fewer deletions and N-nucleotide insertions.

Measured with immunoSEQ multiplex PCR; TCRdb has only the in-frame clones, and not every one. The sample holds some 13,000 clones, and no clone turns up only once. No antigens are known for them. Sequenced sample: peripheral blood mononuclear cells. The receptors were sampled from a human donor with common variable immunodeficiency.

This clone was seen at least ten times. The read stops 3 residues short of the end of the CDR3; the missing end is completed from the germline J gene. The chain recombines TRBV30 with TRBJ1-1, with D maybe TRBD1 (6 bases). The CDR3 is 15 residues long. CDR1 is GTSNPN and CDR2 is SVGIG in the germline V gene (reference sequence). V was pared by 7 bases and J by 0 bases, with 18 bases between. The CDR3 loop reads CASPGEGPMNTEAFF. The covered CDR3 bases are TGTGCCTCCCCAGGGGAGGGACCAATGAACACTGAA.

This clone was counted between two and nine times. The CDR3 is cut off 3 residues early in the read; its end comes from the germline J gene. This rearrangement joins TRBV18 to TRBJ2-7; D is undetermined. Trimming removed 5 bases from V and 0 bases from J, with 11 bases in between. The V gene's germline CDR1 is KGHSH and CDR2 LQKENI. The CDR3 loop spans 14 amino acids. The sequenced part of the CDR3 DNA is TGTGCCAGCTCATCTCAGGCCAGCTCCTACGAG. Protein: CASSSQASSYE. The whole CDR3 region reads CASSSQASSYEQYF. Filled out from reference TRBV18 and TRBJ2-7, the complete variable domain reads NAGVMQNPRHLVRRRGQEARLRCSPMKGHSHVYWYRQLPEEGLKFMVYLQKENIIDESGMPKERFSAEFPKEGPSILRIQQVVRGDSAAYFCASSSQASSYEQYFGPGTRLTVT.

On this clone: The CDR3 end falls 3 residues outside the read, so it is completed with the germline J gene. The J gene is TRBJ2-3, the V gene TRBV7-9; D not certain. The germline CDR1 and CDR2 sequences are SEHNR and FQNEAQ (reference sequence). This CDR3 spans 11 amino acids. V was shortened by 5 bases and J by 3 bases, with 3 bases between the two germline ends. CDR3 in amino acids: CASSATDTQYF. Incomplete CDR3 DNA: TGTGCCAGCAGCGCGACAGATACG.

This clone was observed a handful of times. The read terminates 3 residues ahead of where the CDR3 ends, so the germline J gene completes it. This chain connects TRBV23-1 to TRBJ2-6; the D gene is possibly TRBD1 (6 bases). TRBV23-1 is recorded as an ORF, its role being uncertain. The length of the CDR3 is 21 residues. Deletions cut 3 bases from V and 1 base from J, with 25 bases between. The CDR3 bases that were read are TGCGCCAGCAGTCACCCGGGACACGGGAATCTTGGGCTGTCTGGGGCCAACGTC. Protein: CASSHPGHGNLGLSGANV. The CDR3 in its entirety is CASSHPGHGNLGLSGANVLTF.

This clone has just a few counts. The read comes to an end 3 residues before the CDR3 does, leaving the germline J gene to fill in the end. This chain connects TRBV18 to TRBJ2-7; no firm D call. Germline V lookup: CDR1 KGHSH, CDR2 LQKENI. CDR3 size: 11 residues. V was shortened by 4 bases and J by 6 bases, with 7 bases between the two germline ends. Partial CDR3 DNA: TGTGCCAGCTCACAACAAATCGAG. The encoded protein is CASSQQIE. The CDR3 as a whole reads CASSQQIEQYF. Using reference TRBV18 and TRBJ2-7 for the parts outside the CDR3, the full variable domain is NAGVMQNPRHLVRRRGQEARLRCSPMKGHSHVYWYRQLPEEGLKFMVYLQKENIIDESGMPKERFSAEFPKEGPSILRIQQVVRGDSAAYFCASSQQIEQYFGPGTRLTVT.

A word on this clone: The read halts 3 residues ahead of the CDR3 end, with the missing end drawn from the germline J gene. The chain has TRBV7-7 and TRBJ1-3; 9 nucleotides line up with TRBD1. There are 17 residues in the CDR3. Germline CDR1 is SSHAT and CDR2 is FNYEAQ (reference sequence). CDR3 bases read: TGTGCCAGCAGCTTAGAGGACAGGGGAGACCCTTCGGGGAGG. Its protein product is CASSLEDRGDPSGR. The CDR3 as a whole reads CASSLEDRGDPSGRIYF.

As regards this clone: The sequenced fragment ends 3 residues before the CDR3 boundary, so the rest is inferred from the germline J gene. The chain employs TRBV6-2 or TRBV6-3 and TRBJ2-5, with D perhaps TRBD2 (6 bases). Looked up from germline, CDR1 is MNHEY and CDR2 is SVGEGT. V was clipped by 8 bases and J by 2 bases, with 18 bases between them. The CDR3 covers 15 residues. The covered CDR3 bases are TGTGCCAGCCGCGCGGGGAAGGGGCTTCAAGAGACC. Amino acid sequence: CASRAGKGLQET. The full CDR3 sequence reads CASRAGKGLQETQYF.

For this clone: The DNA ends 3 residues before the CDR3 does, and the rest of the CDR3 is filled in from the germline J gene. This chain uses TRBV7-6 with TRBJ2-7; TRBD1 matches 9 bases. Trimming at V came to 5 bases and at J to 5 bases, leaving 7 bases not matched to a gene. The germline gives CDR1 SGHVS, CDR2 FNYEAQ. This CDR3 region has 14 residues. The sequenced part of the CDR3 DNA is TGTGCCAGCAGCGGCCGGGACAGGGTTGACGAG. Its protein is CASSGRDRVDE. The full-length CDR3 reads as CASSGRDRVDEQYF. Looking up the rest from reference TRBV7-6 and TRBJ2-7 gives the full variable domain: GAGVSQSPRYKVTKRGQDVALRCDPISGHVSLYWYRQALGQGPEFLTYFNYEAQQDKSGLPNDRFSAERPEGSISTLTIQRTEQRDSAMYRCASSGRDRVDEQYFGPGTRLTVT.

This clone was observed a few times. The observed sequence ends 3 residues before the CDR3 terminus, with the missing tail filled in from the germline J gene. The gene calls are TRBV19 and TRBJ2-2, with 7 bases matching TRBD1. This CDR3 comprises 15 residues. V lost 3 bases to trimming and J lost 4 bases; unmatched junction nucleotides: 5. Germline lookup yields CDR1 LNHDA and CDR2 SQIVND (reference sequence). CDR3 DNA (partial): TGTGCCAGTAGTATCACAGGGGTTGGCACCGGGGAG. Its protein is CASSITGVGTGE. The CDR3 reads in full as CASSITGVGTGELFF. Together with reference TRBV19 and TRBJ2-2, the CDR3 gives the full variable domain: DGGITQSPKYLFRKEGQNVTLSCEQNLNHDAMYWYRQDPGQGLRLIYYSQIVNDFQKGDIAEGYSVSREKKESFPLTVTSAQKNPTAFYLCASSITGVGTGELFFGEGSRLTVL.

Details on this clone: With the read ending 3 residues before the CDR3 end, the germline J gene is used to fill in that end. This chain connects TRBV6-2 or TRBV6-3 to TRBJ1-3; 7 nucleotides line up with TRBD1. Germline V lookup: CDR1 MNHEY, CDR2 SVGEGT. The CDR3 runs to 17 residues. Trimming took 2 bases from V and 0 from J; bases not matched to a gene: 7. This CDR3 reads CASSYTGQAFSGNTIYF. CDR3 DNA, as far as it was read: TGTGCCAGCAGTTACACCGGACAGGCGTTCTCTGGAAACACC.

Note on this clone: The read terminates 3 residues before the CDR3 end, so the remaining end is supplied by the germline J gene. The chain is built from TRBV2 and TRBJ2-7, with a tentative D call TRBD1 (6 bases). The CDR3 contains 13 residues. Germline values: CDR1 SNHLY, CDR2 FYNNEI. The V and J ends lost 5 bases and 5 bases respectively, with 13 bases between them. CDR3: CASSRGQGDEQYF. The CDR3 bases that were read are TGTGCCAGCAGTCGGGGACAAGGCGACGAG.

This clone is labeled medium-sized. The read halts 3 residues ahead of the CDR3 end, with the missing end drawn from the germline J gene. V and J are TRBV5-1 and TRBJ2-7; D tentatively fits TRBD1 or TRBD2 (5 bases each). The V end was cut by 3 bases, the J end by 4 bases, with 14 bases between. This CDR3 comprises 14 residues. The germline V gene encodes CDR1 SGHRS and CDR2 YFSETQ. The CDR3 DNA, read in part, is TGCGCCAGCAGCTCGAATTCAGGGAGATACGAG. Its protein product is CASSSNSGRYE. The entire CDR3 sequence reads CASSSNSGRYEQYF.

In the case of this clone: The CDR3 is cut off 3 residues early in the read; its end comes from the germline J gene. V is TRBV11-2 and J is TRBJ1-1; 7 nucleotides agree with TRBD1. This CDR3 spans 13 amino acids. Germline V lookup: CDR1 SGHAT, CDR2 FQNNGV. The V segment lost 4 bases and the J segment 7 bases; nucleotides outside the gene matches: 6. Partial CDR3 DNA: TGTGCCAGCAGCTCCTGGGACAGCCGTGAA. Protein: CASSSWDSRE. In full, the CDR3 is CASSSWDSREAFF.

On this clone itself: From the germline J gene comes the end of the CDR3, since the read stops 3 residues before it. The gene calls are TRBV6-2 or TRBV6-3 and TRBJ2-1; TRBD2 matches at 7 bases. Losses at the gene ends were 0 bases for V and 6 bases for J; bases not matched to a gene: 11. Germline lookup yields CDR1 MNHEY and CDR2 SVGEGT. There are 17 residues in the CDR3. CDR3 region: CASSYSIVLADRNEQFF. The covered CDR3 bases are TGTGCCAGCAGTTACTCGATTGTTCTAGCGGACCGCAATGAG.

This clone occurred many times. The CDR3 end falls 3 residues outside the read, so it is completed with the germline J gene. J is TRBJ1-6 and V is TRBV19; 9 bases fit TRBD1. The CDR3 runs 15 residues. Trimming at V came to 4 bases and at J to 10 bases, leaving 8 bases not matched to a gene. Germline V gene sequence: CDR1 LNHDA, CDR2 SQIVND (reference sequence). This CDR3 is CASSKWDREGSPLHF. CDR3 bases read: TGTGCCAGTAGTAAGTGGGACAGGGAAGGCTCACCC.

This clone came up a few times. The CDR3 is cut off 3 residues early in the read; its end comes from the germline J gene. The rearrangement links TRBV18 to TRBJ2-6; no definite D call. The CDR3 has 19 residues. Trimming left V 1 base short and J 0 bases short, with 16 bases between. Germline-derived CDR1 and CDR2 are KGHSH and LQKENI. CDR3 DNA, as far as it was read: TGTGCCAGCTCACCACTCTCTATAGGGCCGAACTCTGGGGCCAACGTC. It translates to CASSPLSIGPNSGANV. The whole CDR3 region reads CASSPLSIGPNSGANVLTF.

This clone is labeled medium-sized. The CDR3 goes on 3 residues after the read ends, and that part is filled in from the germline J gene. The V and J genes are TRBV4-2 and TRBJ2-1, with 10 bases that match TRBD2. The junction had 15 bases not matched to a gene; V was cut back by 4 bases and J by 9 bases. This CDR3 has 17 amino acids. Germline values: CDR1 LGHNA, CDR2 YNFKEQ. The part of the CDR3 DNA that was read is TGTGCCAGCAGCCCAAGAACCATAGCGGGGGGTAATTCTGAG. This encodes CASSPRTIAGGNSE. The whole CDR3 protein is CASSPRTIAGGNSEQFF.